These 24 T cell receptor beta chains came from one sample sequenced in a study of T-cell memory formation after mild COVID-19. Each CDR3 protein gets one entry after TCRdb re-called the 5' RACE reads with MiXCR. The sample carries nearly 350,000 distinct CDR3 sequences, over 10% recorded once. Sequenced material: PBMCs or a T cell subset sorted from them (not recorded which). These receptors all stem from a man younger than 35 who had mild COVID-19 (a few samples of this study predate the infection). Cell type and time point are not known.

V gene TRBV11-2 combines with J gene TRBJ2-5; a weak D match, TRBD2 (6 bases). In germline, CDR1 is SGHAT, CDR2 FQNNGV. The ends were cut back, 5 bases at V and 5 bases at J, with 12 bases in the middle. This CDR3 contains 13 residues. CDR3 in amino acids: CASSLDYAETQYF. As DNA, the CDR3 is TGTGCCAGCAGCCTGGACTACGCGGAGACCCAGTACTTC.

V gene TRBV1 combines with J gene TRBJ1-1; TRBD1 is the table's D call, not checked against the DNA. TRBV1 is flagged as a pseudogene. The CDR3 length is 13 residues. In nucleotides, the CDR3 is TGCACCACCGGACAGGGAGATTGGACTGAAGCTTTCTTT. This codes for CTTGQGDWTEAFF.

Turning to this clonotype: A read error may account for a junction end that differs from germline. The V and J genes are TRBV4-3 and TRBJ1-3, with TRBD1 matching 10 bases. Germline lookup yields CDR1 LGHNA and CDR2 YSLEER. The CDR3 contains 13 residues. CDR3 residues: CASSQDLGDRGQF. The CDR3 bases are TGCGCCAGCAGCCAAGATCTCGGGGACAGGGGCCAATTT.

At least ten counts were recorded for this clonotype. The chain uses TRBV5-1 and TRBJ1-1; tentatively, D is TRBD1 (5 bases). The CDR3 is 16 amino acids. V was shortened by 4 bases and J by 1 base, with 17 bases between the two germline ends. CDR1 and CDR2 (germline): SGHRS, YFSETQ. CDR3 sequence (DNA): TGCGCCAGCAGCCTCACACCGGGACGGACGAACACTGAAGCTTTCTTT. Its protein is CASSLTPGRTNTEAFF.

This clonotype has ten or more counts. The chain combines TRBV7-2 with TRBJ1-1; D is uncertain. V was shortened by 6 bases and J by 1 base, with 9 bases between the two germline ends. Germline V CDR1 and CDR2: SGHTA, FQGNSA. CDR3 length: 13 amino acids. The CDR3 loop reads CASRVGPNTEAFF. CDR3 DNA sequence: TGTGCCAGCAGGGTGGGTCCGAACACTGAAGCTTTCTTT.

V is TRBV5-5 and J is TRBJ2-7; 9 bases align to TRBD1. The germline V gene encodes CDR1 SGHKS and CDR2 YYEKEE (reference sequence). This CDR3 contains 15 residues. V lost 0 bases to trimming and J lost 2 bases; unmatched junction nucleotides: 3. CDR3 nucleotide sequence: TGTGCCAGCAGCTTGGCCGGGACAGGGACCTACGAGCAGTACTTC. Its protein product is CASSLAGTGTYEQYF.

At least ten counts were recorded for this clonotype. J is TRBJ2-5 and V is TRBV4-2, with TRBD2 matching over 10 bases. The germline V gene encodes CDR1 LGHNA and CDR2 YNFKEQ. V was clipped by 4 bases and J by 5 bases; unmatched bases: 13. CDR3 length: 17 amino acids. In DNA form, the CDR3 reads TGTGCCAGCAGCCGAGACGGTTCTAGCGGGGGTTATGAGACCCAGTACTTC. Translated: CASSRDGSSGGYETQYF.

In its sample, this clonotype was seen a few times. The chain is built from TRBV12-3 or TRBV12-4 and TRBJ1-3, with a possible D match to TRBD1 (5 bases). V was trimmed by 10 bases and J by 0 bases, leaving 10 bases between them. This CDR3 has 13 residues. The CDR3 DNA is TGTGCCATTCAGGGTAACTCTGGAAACACCATATATTTT. This gives the protein CAIQGNSGNTIYF.

This clonotype appeared a few times. This chain connects TRBV10-3 to TRBJ1-1; TRBD1 might be the D (6 bases). Germline V CDR1 and CDR2: ENHRY, SYGVKD. V shed 8 bases and J shed 2 bases, with 15 bases lying between them. The CDR3 has 14 residues. Here the CDR3 reads CAIGERGGNTEAFF. The DNA for the CDR3 is TGTGCCATCGGGGAAAGGGGGGGTAACACTGAAGCTTTCTTT.

The chain employs TRBV7-9 and TRBJ1-6; unclear D gene. The CDR3 runs 14 residues. The germline gives CDR1 SEHNR, CDR2 FQNEAQ (reference sequence). The V end lost 0 bases, the J end lost 5 bases, and 5 bases lay between the germline ends. Written as DNA, the CDR3 is TGTGCCAGCAGCTTAGCGGGGAATAATTCACCCCTCCACTTT. It yields the protein CASSLAGNNSPLHF.

This clonotype showed up just a few times. The chain couples TRBV3-1 to TRBJ2-7, with D perhaps matching TRBD1 (5 bases). Germline V gives CDR1 LGHDT, CDR2 YNNKEL (reference sequence). There are 13 residues in the CDR3. The V and J ends lost 1 base and 4 bases respectively, with 8 bases between them. The chain's CDR3 is CASSQVPGYEQYV. The CDR3 DNA reads TGTGCCAGCAGCCAAGTCCCAGGGTACGAGCAGTACGTC.

This clonotype came up a few times. J is TRBJ2-1 and V is TRBV20-1, with D tentatively TRBD1 or TRBD2 (6 bases each). The germline V gene has CDR1 DFQATT and CDR2 SNEGSKA (reference sequence). The CDR3 runs to 12 residues. V lost 4 bases, J lost 9 bases, and 13 bases lay in between. The CDR3 DNA reads as TGCAGTGCTACCCGAGGGGGGCCTGAGCAGTTCTTC. Its protein product is CSATRGGPEQFF.

This clonotype was observed a few times. The chain combines TRBV6-5 with TRBJ1-6, with D maybe TRBD1 (5 bases). Germline V lookup: CDR1 MNHEY, CDR2 SVGAGI. CDR3 length: 14 amino acids. Trimming removed 1 base from V and 7 bases from J, with 8 bases in between. The DNA for the CDR3 is TGTGCCAGCAGTTACTTTGGGGGGAATTCACCCCTCCACTTT. Translated: CASSYFGGNSPLHF.

The chain combines TRBV6-5 with TRBJ1-2; D is ambiguous. CDR1 is MNHEY and CDR2 is SVGAGI in the germline V gene. Between the trimmed V and J ends, which lost 5 bases and 0 bases, there was a span of 10 bases. This CDR3 is built from 14 residues. The CDR3: CASSSLGANYGYTF. Written as DNA, the CDR3 is TGTGCCAGCAGTAGCCTGGGTGCTAACTATGGCTACACCTTC.

This rearrangement joins TRBV30 to TRBJ1-1; D may be TRBD1 (5 bases). Trimming shortened V by 5 bases and J by 5 bases, and 15 bases separated the two germline ends. The CDR3 is 13 residues long. Germline V gene data show CDR1 as GTSNPN and CDR2 as SVGIG (reference sequence). CDR3 sequence reads: CAWVRQWGTEAFF. The CDR3 coding sequence is TGTGCCTGGGTTCGACAGTGGGGGACTGAAGCTTTCTTT. The full variable domain, in which reference TRBV30 and TRBJ1-1 provide the parts outside the CDR3, is SQTIHQWPATLVQPVGSPLSLECTVEGTSNPNLYWYRQAAGRGLQLLFYSVGIGQISSEVPQNLSASRPQDRQFILSSKKLLLSDSGFYLCAWVRQWGTEAFFGQGTRLTVV.

This chain uses TRBV7-2 with TRBJ1-6, with a possible D match to TRBD1 (5 bases). The CDR3 loop spans 17 amino acids. V lost 1 base and J lost 1, with 11 bases in between. CDR1 and CDR2 from the germline V gene are SGHTA and FQGNSA. CDR3 nucleotide sequence: TGTGCCAGCAGCTTAGGGGGGATCGGATCCTATAATTCACCCCTCCACTTT. It translates to CASSLGGIGSYNSPLHF.

V usage is TRBV10-2 and J usage is TRBJ1-6, with 9 bases identical to TRBD1. The length of the CDR3 is 15 residues. CDR1 is WSHSY, CDR2 SAAADI, per germline. V lost 4 bases to trimming and J lost 7 bases; unmatched junction nucleotides: 5. CDR3 amino acids: CASSAGQGRNSPLHF. The DNA of the CDR3 is TGCGCCAGCAGTGCGGGACAGGGAAGGAATTCACCCCTCCACTTT.

This clonotype was seen only a few times. The chain recombines TRBV6-2 or TRBV6-3 with TRBJ1-1; TRBD1 matches 10 bases. The V and J ends lost 4 bases and 4 bases, in that order; junction bases with no gene match: 12. From germline, CDR1 is MNHEY and CDR2 SVGEGT. The CDR3 loop spans 17 amino acids. CDR3 loop: CASSSGQGVIAITEAFF. The CDR3 DNA reads as TGTGCCAGCAGTTCCGGACAGGGGGTTATCGCCATCACTGAAGCTTTCTTT.

The chain is built from TRBV10-3 and TRBJ2-1; D is unclear. Germline V gives CDR1 ENHRY, CDR2 SYGVKD. This CDR3 contains 12 residues. V was pared by 2 bases and J by 5 bases, with 4 bases between. This CDR3 is CAISETDNEQFF. The CDR3 DNA is TGTGCCATCAGTGAGACCGACAATGAGCAGTTCTTC.

The chain carries TRBV6-5 and TRBJ1-5; no reliable D call. V was pared by 3 bases and J by 6 bases, with 12 bases between. CDR1 is MNHEY, CDR2 SVGAGI, per germline. This CDR3 has 14 residues. CDR3 DNA: TGTGCCAGCAGTTATGCGGCGAATGGTCAGCCCCAGCATTTT. Translated: CASSYAANGQPQHF.

The table lists this clonotype with a few counts. The chain couples TRBV11-1 to TRBJ2-3, with D uncertain. This CDR3 contains 13 residues. Per the germline V gene, CDR1 is SGHAT and CDR2 is FQDESV (reference sequence). Trimming stripped 2 bases from V and 4 bases from J, with 7 bases between. The CDR3 coding sequence is TGTGCCAGCAGCTTAAAAGGAGCAGATACGCAGTATTTT. Translated, it gives CASSLKGADTQYF.

This clonotype came up a few times. The chain combines TRBV11-2 with TRBJ2-6; no clear D gene. V was clipped by 4 bases and J by 3 bases, with 10 bases between them. Germline V lookup: CDR1 SGHAT, CDR2 FQNNGV. The CDR3 is 15 amino acids. The CDR3, as DNA: TGTGCCAGCAGCTATTTTAGAGGTGGGGCCAACGTCCTGACTTTC. Residues: CASSYFRGGANVLTF.

This clonotype was counted between two and nine times. The genes are TRBV4-1 and TRBJ2-3; D perhaps matches TRBD2 (5 bases). Trimming pared 0 bases from V and 2 bases from J, leaving 18 bases between. Germline V gene sequence: CDR1 MGHRA, CDR2 YSYEKL. There are 18 residues in the CDR3. The CDR3 DNA sequence: TGCGCCAGCAGCCAAGATAGCCCAGGACTGGGATACACAGATACGCAGTATTTT. Encoded protein: CASSQDSPGLGYTDTQYF.

This clonotype was observed a few times. CDR3 loop: CASRAPGQGLSMDEQYF. CDR3 sequence (DNA): TGTGCCAGCAGGGCTCCGGGACAGGGATTATCCATGGACGAGCAGTACTTC. The genes are TRBV6-2 or TRBV6-3 and TRBJ2-7; 9 nucleotides match TRBD1. CDR3 size: 17 residues. The junction had 17 bases not matched to a gene; V was cut back by 6 bases and J by 5 bases. Germline loops: CDR1 MNHEY, CDR2 SVGEGT.